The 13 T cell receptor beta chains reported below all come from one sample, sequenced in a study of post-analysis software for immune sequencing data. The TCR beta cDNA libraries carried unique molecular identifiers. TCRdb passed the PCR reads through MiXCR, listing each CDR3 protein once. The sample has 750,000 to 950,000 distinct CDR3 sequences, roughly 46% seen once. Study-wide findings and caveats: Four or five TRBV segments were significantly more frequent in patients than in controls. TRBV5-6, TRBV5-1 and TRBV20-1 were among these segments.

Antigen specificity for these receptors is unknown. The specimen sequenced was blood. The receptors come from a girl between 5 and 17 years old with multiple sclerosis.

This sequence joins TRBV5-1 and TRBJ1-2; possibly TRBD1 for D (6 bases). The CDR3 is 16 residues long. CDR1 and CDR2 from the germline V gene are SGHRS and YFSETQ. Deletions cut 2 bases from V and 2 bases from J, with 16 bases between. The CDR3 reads CASSFEDGQTNYGYTF. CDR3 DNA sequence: TGCGCCAGCAGCTTCGAAGACGGACAGACCAACTATGGCTACACCTTC.

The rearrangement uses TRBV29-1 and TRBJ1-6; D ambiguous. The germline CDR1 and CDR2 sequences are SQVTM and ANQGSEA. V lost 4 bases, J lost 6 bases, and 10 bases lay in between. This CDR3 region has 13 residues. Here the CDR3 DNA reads TGCAGCGTTGGGCACAGCCCTAATTCACCCCTCCACTTT. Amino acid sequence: CSVGHSPNSPLHF. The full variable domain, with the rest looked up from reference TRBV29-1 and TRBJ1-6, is SAVISQKPSRDICQRGTSLTIQCQVDSQVTMMFWYRQQPGQSLTLIATANQGSEATYESGFVIDKFPISRPNLTFSTLTVSNMSPEDSSIYLCSVGHSPNSPLHFGNGTRLTVT.

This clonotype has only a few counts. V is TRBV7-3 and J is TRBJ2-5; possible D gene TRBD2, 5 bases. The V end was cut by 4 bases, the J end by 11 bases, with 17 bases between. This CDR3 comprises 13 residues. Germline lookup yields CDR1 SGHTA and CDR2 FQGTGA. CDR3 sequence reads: CASSWERNGEQYF. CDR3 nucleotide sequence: TGTGCCAGCAGCTGGGAGCGAAACGGTGAGCAGTACTTC.

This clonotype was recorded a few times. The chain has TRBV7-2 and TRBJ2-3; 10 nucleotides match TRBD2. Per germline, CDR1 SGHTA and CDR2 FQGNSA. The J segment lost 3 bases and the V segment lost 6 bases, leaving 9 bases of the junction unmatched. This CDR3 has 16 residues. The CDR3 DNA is TGTGCCAGCAGATCCAGAAGCGGGAGGGCGACAGATACGCAGTATTTT. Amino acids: CASRSRSGRATDTQYF. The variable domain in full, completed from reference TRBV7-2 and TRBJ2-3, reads GAGVSQSPSNKVTEKGKDVELRCDPISGHTALYWYRQSLGQGLEFLIYFQGNSAPDKSGLPSDRFSAERTGGSVSTLTIQRTQQEDSAVYLCASRSRSGRATDTQYFGPGTRLTVL.

CDR3 nucleotide sequence: TGTGCCAGTAGTATAGAGCAGGGCGGCTATGGCTACACCTTC. Protein: CASSIEQGGYGYTF. This chain connects TRBV19 to TRBJ1-2, with D perhaps matching TRBD1 (5 bases). The CDR3 totals 14 residues. The ends were cut back, 0 bases at V and 4 bases at J, with 9 bases in the middle. Germline V gene sequence: CDR1 LNHDA, CDR2 SQIVND (reference sequence).

The CDR3 loop reads CATSDNRGRSDGYTF. DNA for the CDR3: TGTGCCACCAGTGACAACAGGGGACGTTCGGATGGCTACACCTTC. J is TRBJ1-2 and V is TRBV24-1; 7 bases align to TRBD1. The V gene end was trimmed by 4 bases and the J gene end by 6 bases; junction bases not matched to a gene: 10. The germline V gene has CDR1 KGHDR and CDR2 SFDVKD. The CDR3 is made up of 15 amino acids.

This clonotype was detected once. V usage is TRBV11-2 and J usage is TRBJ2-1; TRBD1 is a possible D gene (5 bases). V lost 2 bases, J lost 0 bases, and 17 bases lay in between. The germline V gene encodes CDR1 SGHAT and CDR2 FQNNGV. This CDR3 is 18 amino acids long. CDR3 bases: TGTGCCAGCAGCTTAAGTACAGGCCGCCCGAGCTCCTACAATGAGCAGTTCTTC. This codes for CASSLSTGRPSSYNEQFF.

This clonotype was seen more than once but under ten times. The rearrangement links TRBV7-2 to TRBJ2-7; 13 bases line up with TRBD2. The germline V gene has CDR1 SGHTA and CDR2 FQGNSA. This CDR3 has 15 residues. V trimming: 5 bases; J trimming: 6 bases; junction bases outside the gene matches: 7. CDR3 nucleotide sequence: TGTGCCAGCAGCCCCCGACTAGCGGGAGGCCCCGAGCAGTACTTC. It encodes CASSPRLAGGPEQYF. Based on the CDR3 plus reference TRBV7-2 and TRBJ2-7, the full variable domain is GAGVSQSPSNKVTEKGKDVELRCDPISGHTALYWYRQSLGQGLEFLIYFQGNSAPDKSGLPSDRFSAERTGGSVSTLTIQRTQQEDSAVYLCASSPRLAGGPEQYFGPGTRLTVT.

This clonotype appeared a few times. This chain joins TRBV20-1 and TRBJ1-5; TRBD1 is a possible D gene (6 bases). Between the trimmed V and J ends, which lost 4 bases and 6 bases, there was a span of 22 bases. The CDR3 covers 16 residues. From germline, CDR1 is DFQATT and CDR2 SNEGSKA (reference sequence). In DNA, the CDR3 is TGCAGTGCTAAACGGACAGCCTCTATCTGGGGTCAGCCCCAGCATTTT. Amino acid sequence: CSAKRTASIWGQPQHF.

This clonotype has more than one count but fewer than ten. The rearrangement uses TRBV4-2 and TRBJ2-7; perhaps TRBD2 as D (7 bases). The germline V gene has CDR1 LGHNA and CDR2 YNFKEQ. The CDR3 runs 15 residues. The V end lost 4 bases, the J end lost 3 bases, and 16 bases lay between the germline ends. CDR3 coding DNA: TGTGCCAGCAGCCCAGCCGGGGGCGGGAGCTACGAGCAGTACTTC. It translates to CASSPAGGGSYEQYF.

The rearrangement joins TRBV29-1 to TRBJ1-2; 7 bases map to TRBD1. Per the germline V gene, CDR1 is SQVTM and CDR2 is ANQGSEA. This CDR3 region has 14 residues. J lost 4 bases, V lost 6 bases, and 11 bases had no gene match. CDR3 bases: TGCAGCGTCCTTGAGGGGGCCCGGAGCTATGGCTACACCTTC. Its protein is CSVLEGARSYGYTF.

The CDR3, as DNA: TGCAGCGGAAAAGGGACTAGCGGGAGTTCCTACGAGCAGTACTTC. Translation gives CSGKGTSGSSYEQYF. This sequence joins TRBV29-1 and TRBJ2-7; 14 bases map to TRBD2. V dropped 7 bases and J dropped 1; count of bases not matched to a gene: 6. The CDR3 is 15 residues long. Germline V CDR1 and CDR2: SQVTM, ANQGSEA.

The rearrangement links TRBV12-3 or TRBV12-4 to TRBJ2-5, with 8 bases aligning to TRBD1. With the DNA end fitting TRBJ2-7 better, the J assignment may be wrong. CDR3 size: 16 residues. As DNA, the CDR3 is TGTGCCAGCAGTTTTCTCGCAGGGGGCTTAGGGAGCGAGCAGTACTTC. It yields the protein CASSFLAGGLGSEQYF.